This T cell receptor (beta chain) is from a study of CD8+CD57+ T cells in acquired aplastic anemia. Patients who underwent sequencing had shown CD8+CD57+ cell expansion by flow cytometry. Diagnosis of severe acquired aplastic anemia applied to all patients. In regard to this clonotype: A much larger clone lies a single base off, so this may be a read error. The CDR3 ends on some other residue instead of the conserved phenylalanine or tryptophan, so this is likely a read error.

Genomic DNA was employed as the template in profiling TCR beta VDJ and CDR3. TCRdb re-derived calls from the reads in MiXCR, one entry per CDR3 protein. This sample has under 500,000 distinct CDR3 sequences, with around a third found just once. The sequencing sample was made of sorted CD4+, CD8+, or CD8+CD57+ T cells (not recorded which) from PBMCs. The sequence came from a human donor with aplastic anemia.

The CDR3 spells CASSITDRDYYEQYL. CDR3 DNA sequence: TGTGCCAGTAGTATAACGGACAGGGATTACTACGAGCAGTACCTC. This sequence joins TRBV19 and TRBJ2-7; 8 bases align to TRBD1. Germline V gene lookup returns CDR1 LNHDA and CDR2 SQIVND (reference sequence). V dropped 2 bases and J dropped 3; count of bases not matched to a gene: 6. The CDR3 runs 15 residues.